Shown below are 10 T cell receptor beta chains from a single sample sequenced in a study of CD8 T cells in ankylosing spondylitis. TCRdb itself ran the 5' RACE reads through MiXCR, one entry per CDR3 protein. The sample shows some 130,000 distinct CDR3 sequences, more than 5.5% of them seen only once. The specimen was blood, either unsorted or a sorted T cell fraction (not recorded which). These receptor sequences come from a female donor with ankylosing spondylitis or in good health (not recorded which).

In its sample, this clonotype was seen many times. The V call is TRBV20-1, the J call TRBJ1-5; unclear D gene. V was trimmed by 0 bases and J by 0 bases, leaving 6 bases between them. The germline CDR1 and CDR2 sequences are DFQATT and SNEGSKA (reference sequence). The CDR3 is 14 amino acids. CDR3 sequence reads: CSARERTSNQPQHF. The CDR3 bases are TGCAGTGCTAGAGAACGAACTAGCAATCAGCCCCAGCATTTT.

At least ten counts were recorded for this clonotype. This chain uses TRBV24-1 with TRBJ2-3; 12 bases align to TRBD2. This CDR3 region has 17 residues. V lost 5 bases to trimming and J lost 6 bases; unmatched junction nucleotides: 11. Per the germline V gene, CDR1 is KGHDR and CDR2 is SFDVKD. CDR3 bases: TGTGCCACCAGTGTAGGACTAGCGGGGAATGAAGGGGATACGCAGTATTTT. This gives the protein CATSVGLAGNEGDTQYF.

In its sample, this clonotype was seen many times. The chain combines TRBV5-1 with TRBJ1-2; tentative D call: TRBD1 (5 bases). CDR3 length: 14 residues. CDR1 is SGHRS, CDR2 YFSETQ, per germline. V lost 2 bases and J 6 bases, leaving 14 bases between the germline ends. CDR3 in DNA: TGCGCCAGCAGCTTTTCGCAGGGTTCAAATGGCTACACCTTC. This codes for CASSFSQGSNGYTF.

This clonotype was observed many times. The chain is built from TRBV7-2 and TRBJ2-5; 10 bases match TRBD2. CDR3 size: 16 residues. CDR1 and CDR2 (germline): SGHTA, FQGNSA. V was pared by 1 base and J by 3 bases, with 5 bases of the junction left unmatched. For the CDR3, the DNA is TGTGCCAGCAGCTTAGAAGGGCTAGCGGGGGAAGAGACCCAGTACTTC. It encodes CASSLEGLAGEETQYF.

Many counts were recorded for this clonotype. The rearrangement links TRBV7-2 to TRBJ2-3; D gene ambiguous. Germline CDR1 SGHTA, CDR2 FQGNSA. The CDR3 has 12 residues. Between the trimmed V and J ends, which lost 2 bases and 6 bases, there was a span of 6 bases. The CDR3 sequence: CASSLIADTQYF. The CDR3 DNA is TGTGCCAGCAGCTTAATTGCGGATACGCAGTATTTT.

This clonotype was observed at least ten times. The chain links TRBV18 to TRBJ2-5; 7 nucleotides align to TRBD1. Trimming cost V 8 bases and J 2 bases; bases outside gene matches: 5. The CDR3 loop spans 13 amino acids. The germline V gene has CDR1 KGHSH and CDR2 LQKENI. CDR3 sequence reads: CASIPDRQETQYF. Here the CDR3 DNA reads TGTGCCAGCATACCGGACAGGCAAGAGACCCAGTACTTC.

This clonotype has a handful of counts. It may be a read error: a sequence one base away is much more abundant. The CDR3 sequence is CVSSSQGADTQYF. CDR3 sequence (DNA): TGTGTCAGCAGTTCCCAGGGTGCAGATACGCAGTATTTT. V gene TRBV7-2 combines with J gene TRBJ2-3; weak D call: TRBD1 (5 bases). Per the germline V gene, CDR1 is SGHTA and CDR2 is FQGNSA. The CDR3 sequence is 13 residues long.

The V gene is TRBV7-2, the J gene TRBJ1-1; no reliable D call. This CDR3 spans 15 amino acids. Germline V gene data show CDR1 as SGHTA and CDR2 as FQGNSA. Deletions cut 6 bases from V and 2 bases from J, with 16 bases between. The CDR3 protein is CASRSAGQANTEAFF. The CDR3 DNA is TGTGCCAGCAGGTCAGCGGGTCAGGCCAACACTGAAGCTTTCTTT.

This clonotype was detected a few times. The chain couples TRBV14 to TRBJ2-1; D perhaps matches TRBD2 (6 bases). V lost 2 bases and J 4 bases, leaving 12 bases between the germline ends. Germline CDR1 and CDR2: SGHDN and FVKESK. The CDR3 contains 15 residues. CDR3 region: CASSQKRGVYNEQFF. CDR3 in DNA: TGTGCCAGCAGCCAAAAACGCGGGGTATACAATGAGCAGTTCTTC.

With regard to this clonotype: With a much larger clone just one base away, this may be a read error. The V gene is TRBV20-1, the J gene TRBJ2-5; D may be TRBD2 (6 bases). CDR1 DFQATT and CDR2 SNEGSKA come from the germline V gene (reference sequence). Trimming removed 0 bases at V and 1 base at J, with 18 bases between. CDR3 length equals 17 residues. The CDR3, as DNA: TGCAGTGCTAGAGACGACCAGCGGGTAAACCGCCAAGAGACCCAGTACTTC. Encoded protein: CSARDDQRVNRQETQYF.